This T cell receptor beta chain was recorded in a study of blood T cell repertoires in COVID-19. CDR1 and CDR2 (germline): KGHDR, SFDVKD. The V gene lost 3 bases and the J gene lost 0 bases, with 13 bases spanning the gap. The CDR3 runs to 17 residues. Only in-frame clones appear in the TCRdb table, and some are missing; sequencing was by immunoSEQ multiplex PCR. The sample has about 190,000 clones, 87% seen once. The chain has TRBV24-1 and TRBJ1-4, with D tentatively TRBD1 (6 bases). Sequenced sample: peripheral blood. The clonotype comes from a woman between 18 and 29 years old who had recovered from COVID-19. Here the CDR3 DNA reads TGTGCCACCAGTGATCCGACTCACAGGGCAACTAATGAAAAACTGTTTTTT. Protein sequence: CATSDPTHRATNEKLFF.